A selection of T cell receptor beta chains follows, all from one sample in a study of blood T cells in healthy people across ages. Each CDR3 protein gets one entry after TCRdb re-called the 5' RACE reads with MiXCR. This repertoire shows some 700,000 distinct CDR3 sequences, roughly 45% found once; its top ten account for 20% to 25%. Sequenced input: blood. These receptors all stem from a woman aged 60 to 75 in good health. Each CDR3 is given without its conserved first and last residue. Each record gives: J gene, V gene, CDR3 length, D gene, CDR3 protein. A D gene is named only where the DNA matches it firmly.

>TRBJ2-7|TRBV20-1|12|TRBD2
SARGGGAYNEQY
>-|TRBV12-3/TRBV12-4|14|-
ASSLATLRGTYEQY
>TRBJ2-1|TRBV4-1|14|TRBD2
ASSAGGAGLDNEQF
>-|TRBV28|12|-
ASSPAGGRETQF
>-|TRBV7-9|12|-
ASSSLALDHEQY
>TRBJ2-1|TRBV7-9|13|TRBD1
ASQSGTEETNEQF
>TRBJ2-1|TRBV4-2|13|TRBD2
ASSHSGGAGNEQF
>TRBJ2-3|TRBV29-1|11|-
SVDQGNTDTQY
>TRBJ1-1|TRBV7-2|12|-
ASSPDMASTEAF
>TRBJ2-5|TRBV7-9|12|-
ASSRSTVQETQY
>TRBJ2-1|TRBV7-9|10|-
ASSFIDTSQF
>TRBJ2-1|TRBV28|11|-
ASSLPGIDEQF
>TRBJ2-1|TRBV9|12|TRBD2
ASSVGLAQETQF
>TRBJ2-1|TRBV6-2/TRBV6-3|12|-
ASRNQDWNNEQF
>TRBJ2-1|TRBV5-1|14|TRBD2
ASSLDLAGGLNEQF
>TRBJ2-7|TRBV6-2/TRBV6-3|16|TRBD2
ASSYQPSGRVWENEQY
>TRBJ2-2|TRBV5-1|13|TRBD2
ASSLRRGSTGELF
>TRBJ1-1|TRBV29-1|12|-
SVRGPRVNTEAF
>TRBJ2-1|TRBV27|13|TRBD1
ASSFGTGFYNEQF
>TRBJ1-4|TRBV7-3|13|-
ASSLRGVDGEKLF
>TRBJ1-1|TRBV5-1|11|-
ASSSDLSTEAF
>TRBJ2-7|TRBV29-1|9|-
SVELAYEQY